One and the same sample provided the 8 T cell receptor beta chains below, sequenced in a study of shared clonotypes between healthy human individuals. Assay: immunoSEQ multiplex PCR; the TCRdb copy retains only in-frame clones and omits some. This table holds approximately 1.5 million clones, just under 99% found once. Material: naive CD4+ T cells sorted from blood. Subset indicated: CD45RA+ positively selected. The source is a man younger than 45 in good health.

The genes are TRBV2 and TRBJ1-2; D ambiguous. Deletions cut 4 bases from V and 3 bases from J, with 15 bases between. Germline lookup yields CDR1 SNHLY and CDR2 FYNNEI. The CDR3 covers 15 residues. DNA for the CDR3: TGTGCCAGCAGTGGGAACAGAGGATACGACTATGGCTACACCTTC. Protein product: CASSGNRGYDYGYTF. Full variable domain (remainder filled in from reference TRBV2 and TRBJ1-2): EPEVTQTPSHQVTQMGQEVILRCVPISNHLYFYWYRQILGQKVEFLVSFYNNEISEKSEIFDDQFSVERPDGSNFTLKIRSTKLEDSAMYFCASSGNRGYDYGYTFGSGTRLTVV.

Turning to this clone: The junction does not match germline at one end; this may be a read error. V and J are TRBV7-2 and TRBJ1-2; D ambiguous. Per germline, CDR1 SGHTA and CDR2 FQGNSA. This CDR3 region has 13 residues. CDR3 DNA sequence: TGTGCCAGCAGGCAGAACGGACCTGTTAAGGTCTTCTTC. It specifies CASRQNGPVKVFF.

The genes are TRBV5-1 and TRBJ2-2; D is unresolved. The CDR3 loop spans 15 amino acids. V dropped 3 bases and J dropped 1 base, with 10 bases sitting between them. Germline CDR1 SGHRS, CDR2 YFSETQ. CDR3 bases: TGCGCCAGCAGCTATTTGGCACGGAACACCGGGGAGCTGTTTTTT. This translates into CASSYLARNTGELFF.

This clone is a singleton in its sample. The chain is built from TRBV19 and TRBJ2-5, with D possibly being TRBD1 (5 bases). The CDR3 loop spans 15 amino acids. Germline-derived CDR1 and CDR2 are LNHDA and SQIVND (reference sequence). The ends were cut back, 3 bases at V and 5 bases at J, with 16 bases in the middle. The CDR3 protein is CASSMVFWKGETQYF. The CDR3 DNA sequence: TGTGCCAGTAGTATGGTTTTTTGGAAGGGGGAGACCCAGTACTTC. Full variable domain (remainder filled in from reference TRBV19 and TRBJ2-5): DGGITQSPKYLFRKEGQNVTLSCEQNLNHDAMYWYRQDPGQGLRLIYYSQIVNDFQKGDIAEGYSVSREKKESFPLTVTSAQKNPTAFYLCASSMVFWKGETQYFGPGTRLLVL.

The chain recombines TRBV19 with TRBJ2-7; 8 nucleotides align to TRBD1. In germline, CDR1 is LNHDA, CDR2 SQIVND (reference sequence). This CDR3 has 15 amino acids. V lost 5 bases to trimming and J lost 2 bases; unmatched junction nucleotides: 8. CDR3 sequence reads: CASSSLPTGAYEQYF. The CDR3 DNA reads TGTGCCAGTAGTTCACTCCCGACAGGGGCCTACGAGCAGTACTTC.

The chain recombines TRBV5-6 with TRBJ2-6; D uncertain. The CDR3 sequence is 15 residues long. Germline CDR1 SGHDT, CDR2 YYEEEE. Trimming shortened V by 2 bases and J by 4 bases, and 10 bases separated the two germline ends. The CDR3 DNA reads TGTGCCAGCAGCTTTTCAGTTGCAGGGGCCAACGTCCTGACTTTC. Translation: CASSFSVAGANVLTF.

About this clone: The same CDR3 arises from other DNA sequences in this sample as well. V usage is TRBV5-1 and J usage is TRBJ2-7, with unresolved D. The CDR3 runs to 13 residues. V lost 0 bases and J 4 bases, leaving 8 bases between the germline ends. The germline gives CDR1 SGHRS, CDR2 YFSETQ. Here the CDR3 DNA reads TGCGCCAGCAGCTTGGCCTTCGGTTACGAGCAGTACTTC. This encodes CASSLAFGYEQYF.

The chain has TRBV5-1 and TRBJ2-1; D is undetermined. Between the trimmed V and J ends, which lost 2 bases and 0 bases, there was a span of 6 bases. This CDR3 contains 14 residues. Germline V gives CDR1 SGHRS, CDR2 YFSETQ. The CDR3, as DNA: TGCGCCAGCAGCTTCCACAGCTCCTACAATGAGCAGTTCTTC. Translated: CASSFHSSYNEQFF.